The 29 T cell receptor beta chains in this list originate from one sample, sequenced in a study of cytomegalovirus exposure and HLA in healthy donors. Use of 60 Vbeta and 13 Jbeta primers characterized the PCR. Only in-frame clones appear in the TCRdb table, and some are missing; sequencing was by immunoSEQ multiplex PCR. The sample has some 200,000 clones; over 75% are singletons. The sample comprised PBMCs. The receptors stem from a girl aged 2 to 9 in good health and CMV-seronegative.

The CDR3 DNA sequence: TGTGCCAGCAGTGGGACTTTTTACGAGCAGTACTTC. This encodes CASSGTFYEQYF. V is TRBV6-1 and J is TRBJ2-7; maybe TRBD2 (5 bases). V was cut by 4 bases and J by 4 bases, with 8 bases left in between. In germline, CDR1 is MNHNS, CDR2 SASEGT. There are 12 residues in the CDR3.

The chain carries TRBV9 and TRBJ2-1; weak D call: TRBD2 (7 bases). The germline gives CDR1 SGDLS, CDR2 YYNGEE. Trimming stripped 2 bases from V and 11 bases from J, with 26 bases between. The CDR3 has 17 amino acids. CDR3 loop: CASSVQLGGAGNSKQFF. Written as DNA, the CDR3 is TGTGCCAGCAGCGTCCAACTTGGGGGGGCGGGGAATTCCAAGCAGTTCTTC.

The chain combines TRBV6-1 with TRBJ1-5, with D maybe TRBD1 (6 bases). Trimming cost V 5 bases and J 4 bases, with 15 bases left between them. CDR1 is MNHNS and CDR2 is SASEGT in the germline V gene. This CDR3 is 15 amino acids long. CDR3 DNA: TGTGCCAGCAGTCCAGAAGGGGGTGGGAATCAGCCCCAGCATTTT. This encodes CASSPEGGGNQPQHF.

The chain has TRBV28 and TRBJ1-1; tentative D call: TRBD1 (5 bases). The germline V and J ends were trimmed by 2 bases and 2 bases, with 27 bases remaining between them. Germline-derived CDR1 and CDR2 are MDHEN and SYDVKM. The CDR3 is made up of 20 amino acids. CDR3 nucleotides: TGTGCCAGCAGTTTAAGACTAGGGGTAGGCTTACACCGGAGAAACACTGAAGCTTTCTTT. It is translated as CASSLRLGVGLHRRNTEAFF.

The V call is TRBV6-1, the J call TRBJ1-5; no reliable D call. The CDR3 has 14 amino acids. The germline V gene encodes CDR1 MNHNS and CDR2 SASEGT. The V end was cut by 10 bases, the J end by 6 bases, with 19 bases between. CDR3 in amino acids: CATTTRLSGQPQHF. Written as DNA, the CDR3 is TGTGCCACCACTACACGCCTCAGTGGTCAGCCCCAGCATTTT.

V and J are TRBV11-2 and TRBJ2-5; 13 bases align to TRBD2. The J segment lost 5 bases and the V segment lost 0 bases, leaving 6 bases of the junction unmatched. This CDR3 region has 17 residues. Germline V gives CDR1 SGHAT, CDR2 FQNNGV. CDR3 in DNA: TGTGCCAGCAGCTTAGAACTAGCGGGGGGGCTGGGGGAGACCCAGTACTTC. Translating gives CASSLELAGGLGETQYF.

The sample holds a few counts of this clone. The chain links TRBV2 to TRBJ2-3, with 7 bases lining up with TRBD2. The CDR3 has 12 residues. Trimming took 8 bases from V and 6 from J; bases not matched to a gene: 5. Per the germline V gene, CDR1 is SNHLY and CDR2 is FYNNEI. CDR3 sequence: CASRPLADTQYF. The CDR3 DNA reads TGTGCCAGCCGGCCACTAGCGGATACGCAGTATTTT.

The chain employs TRBV19 and TRBJ2-2; 9 bases are a match to TRBD1. The CDR3 runs to 15 residues. Germline V lookup: CDR1 LNHDA, CDR2 SQIVND (reference sequence). V lost 2 bases to trimming and J lost 7 bases; unmatched junction nucleotides: 5. The CDR3 DNA sequence: TGTGCCAGTAGTATAACCGGGACAGGGAGCGGGGAGCTGTTTTTT. Its translation is CASSITGTGSGELFF.

The genes are TRBV19 and TRBJ2-7, with 7 bases that match TRBD1. CDR3 length: 14 residues. V shed 3 bases and J 5 bases; nucleotides not matched to a gene: 7. Germline-derived CDR1 and CDR2 are LNHDA and SQIVND (reference sequence). For the CDR3, the DNA is TGTGCCAGTAGTATTCGACAGGGTGGGCACGAGCAGTACTTC. Its translation: CASSIRQGGHEQYF.

As to this clone: The junction and the germline gene differ at one end; a read error may be behind it. The CDR3 sequence: CASMGYISHEQYF. Written as DNA, the CDR3 is TGTGCCAGTATGGGCTACATCTCCCACGAGCAGTACTTC. V gene TRBV19 combines with J gene TRBJ2-7, with no clear D. CDR1 LNHDA and CDR2 SQIVND come from the germline V gene (reference sequence). The CDR3 loop spans 13 amino acids.

V is TRBV25-1 and J is TRBJ2-3, with a tentative D call TRBD2 (7 bases). The V end was cut by 8 bases, the J end by 6 bases, with 18 bases between. CDR1 MGHDK and CDR2 SYGVNS come from the germline V gene. The CDR3 spans 14 residues. CDR3 sequence: CASSPRGARDTQYF. In nucleotides, the CDR3 is TGTGCCAGCTCCCCACGGGGGGCTCGGGATACGCAGTATTTT.

The count of this clone is one. The chain couples TRBV30 to TRBJ2-3, with 11 bases that match TRBD2. The length of the CDR3 is 15 residues. Per the germline V gene, CDR1 is GTSNPN and CDR2 is SVGIG (reference sequence). J lost 0 bases, V lost 8 bases, and 7 bases had no gene match. Here the CDR3 DNA reads TGTGCCCGCCAGACTAGCGGGACTAGCACAGATACGCAGTATTTT. It codes for CARQTSGTSTDTQYF.

This chain connects TRBV19 to TRBJ2-1; D is uncertain. The length of the CDR3 is 13 residues. Between the trimmed V and J ends, which lost 3 bases and 9 bases, there was a span of 12 bases. CDR1 and CDR2 (germline): LNHDA, SQIVND (reference sequence). In DNA, the CDR3 is TGTGCCAGTAGTATTCTCTTCGGAGCTGAGCAGTTCTTC. It encodes CASSILFGAEQFF.

J is TRBJ1-1 and V is TRBV6-5, with D possibly being TRBD1 (6 bases). V lost 2 bases to trimming and J lost 4 bases, with 8 bases between them. The CDR3 is made up of 13 amino acids. Germline CDR1 and CDR2: MNHEY and SVGAGI. Here the CDR3 DNA reads TGTGCCAGCAGTTACCCACAGGGCACTGAAGCTTTCTTT. Translated: CASSYPQGTEAFF.

The chain employs TRBV7-6 and TRBJ2-7; 8 bases agree with TRBD1. Germline V gene sequence: CDR1 SGHVS, CDR2 FNYEAQ. J lost 3 bases, V lost 2 bases, and 6 bases had no gene match. CDR3 length: 15 amino acids. CDR3 region: CASSLWQGAYYEQYF. CDR3 bases: TGTGCCAGCAGCTTATGGCAGGGGGCTTACTACGAGCAGTACTTC.

Points on this clone: Different DNA sequences within this sample yield the same CDR3. The chain has TRBV14 and TRBJ1-3; D is perhaps TRBD1 (5 bases). Germline values: CDR1 SGHDN, CDR2 FVKESK. V was cut by 2 bases and J by 8 bases, with 19 bases left in between. This CDR3 is built from 16 residues. CDR3 amino acids: CASSQHAGLMTDTIYF. CDR3 in DNA: TGTGCCAGCAGCCAACACGCAGGGCTCATGACAGACACCATATATTTT.

This rearrangement joins TRBV7-9 to TRBJ1-3; 7 bases are a match to TRBD1. In germline, CDR1 is SEHNR, CDR2 FQNEAQ (reference sequence). V lost 6 bases and J lost 8; bases outside the gene matches: 13. The CDR3 is 15 amino acids. CDR3 sequence (DNA): TGTGCCAGCAGTTTATACAGGGGAACAGGATACACCATATATTTT. Amino acids: CASSLYRGTGYTIYF.

Concerning this clone: Germline is not matched at one junction end, which may reflect a read error. V gene TRBV10-3 combines with J gene TRBJ2-7; D is possibly TRBD2 (5 bases). CDR1 and CDR2 from the germline V gene are ENHRY and SYGVKD. The CDR3 is 15 residues long. CDR3 in amino acids: CVISDPRGLSYEQYF. CDR3 DNA sequence: TGTGTCATCAGTGATCCCAGAGGACTCTCCTACGAGCAGTACTTC.

The CDR3 spells CASSPASGGETQYF. The CDR3 coding sequence is TGTGCCAGCTCACCCGCCTCGGGGGGAGAGACCCAGTACTTC. The gene calls are TRBV18 and TRBJ2-5; 7 bases are a match to TRBD2. J was trimmed by 4 bases and V by 3 bases; bases with no gene match: 5. Germline V lookup: CDR1 KGHSH, CDR2 LQKENI. The CDR3 is 14 residues long.

V gene TRBV4-1 combines with J gene TRBJ1-2, with D tentatively TRBD1 (5 bases). The germline V gene encodes CDR1 MGHRA and CDR2 YSYEKL. The germline V and J ends were trimmed by 2 bases and 7 bases, with 14 bases remaining between them. The CDR3 is 14 amino acids. CDR3 nucleotide sequence: TGCGCCAGCAGCCAACCTGGGGGAGGGTCTGGCTACACCTTC. Encoded protein: CASSQPGGGSGYTF.

The chain employs TRBV2 and TRBJ2-3; perhaps TRBD2 as D (5 bases). Per germline, CDR1 SNHLY and CDR2 FYNNEI. The length of the CDR3 is 17 residues. Trimming left V 7 bases short and J 2 bases short, with 22 bases between. The CDR3 sequence: CASTARVSSHTTDTQYF. CDR3 DNA sequence: TGTGCCAGCACAGCCAGAGTGTCTAGCCATACCACAGATACGCAGTATTTT.

This clone was seen a handful of times. J is TRBJ1-2 and V is TRBV29-1; D uncertain. The V end was cut by 3 bases, the J end by 4 bases, with 15 bases between. The CDR3 loop spans 14 amino acids. Germline V gene lookup returns CDR1 SQVTM and CDR2 ANQGSEA. The DNA for the CDR3 is TGCAGCGTTGAGGACTACAGCGGATCCTATGGCTACACCTTC. Protein: CSVEDYSGSYGYTF.

The V gene is TRBV29-1, the J gene TRBJ1-5; D ambiguous. Trimming left V 5 bases short and J 9 bases short, with 14 bases between. The CDR3 contains 12 residues. The germline V gene encodes CDR1 SQVTM and CDR2 ANQGSEA. The CDR3 DNA sequence: TGCAGCGTTTCAGACGGCCGCGGGCCCCAGCATTTT. It specifies CSVSDGRGPQHF. The whole variable domain, filled in from reference TRBV29-1 and TRBJ1-5, reads SAVISQKPSRDICQRGTSLTIQCQVDSQVTMMFWYRQQPGQSLTLIATANQGSEATYESGFVIDKFPISRPNLTFSTLTVSNMSPEDSSIYLCSVSDGRGPQHFGDGTRLSIL.

The chain couples TRBV6-1 to TRBJ2-7; D is uncertain. Between the trimmed V and J ends, which lost 10 bases and 0 bases, there was a span of 13 bases. CDR1 and CDR2 from the germline V gene are MNHNS and SASEGT. The CDR3 has 13 residues. The CDR3 nucleotides read TGTGCCACCCTTGGGCCACCCTCCTACGAGCAGTACTTC. It specifies CATLGPPSYEQYF.

J is TRBJ2-7 and V is TRBV2, with 10 bases lining up with TRBD1. With V trimmed by 0 bases and J by 4 bases, 9 bases remained unmatched. The CDR3 extends over 17 amino acids. Germline lookup yields CDR1 SNHLY and CDR2 FYNNEI. CDR3 bases: TGTGCCAGCAGTGAAGCGCGGGGACAGGGGAGTGTATACGAGCAGTACTTC. Translation gives CASSEARGQGSVYEQYF. The variable domain in full, with the rest retrieved from reference TRBV2 and TRBJ2-7, is EPEVTQTPSHQVTQMGQEVILRCVPISNHLYFYWYRQILGQKVEFLVSFYNNEISEKSEIFDDQFSVERPDGSNFTLKIRSTKLEDSAMYFCASSEARGQGSVYEQYFGPGTRLTVT.

This chain uses TRBV6-1 with TRBJ1-2, with D unresolved. The V end was cut by 7 bases, the J end by 4 bases, with 7 bases between. There are 11 residues in the CDR3. Germline V gene data show CDR1 as MNHNS and CDR2 as SASEGT. The CDR3 DNA reads as TGTGCCAGCATGCTTAGCTATGGCTACACCTTC. Protein product: CASMLSYGYTF.

In nucleotides, the CDR3 is TGCGCCAGCAGCCAAGATTTTGGGTCGGGAAATCAGCCCCAGCATTTT. Protein: CASSQDFGSGNQPQHF. The chain couples TRBV4-1 to TRBJ1-5, with D unclear. The V gene's germline CDR1 is MGHRA and CDR2 YSYEKL. V gave up 0 bases and J gave up 4 bases, with 13 bases separating them. The CDR3 sequence is 16 residues long.

This sequence joins TRBV18 and TRBJ1-2, with D perhaps TRBD1 (6 bases). Germline CDR1 and CDR2: KGHSH and LQKENI. Trimming removed 1 base at V and 8 bases at J, with 26 bases between. This CDR3 has 18 amino acids. Here the CDR3 reads CASSPRLGETGPIGGYTF. The CDR3 bases are TGTGCCAGCTCACCACGACTGGGGGAGACAGGCCCGATCGGGGGCTACACCTTC.

The V call is TRBV29-1, the J call TRBJ1-1, with D possibly being TRBD1 (6 bases). The CDR3 is 13 residues long. Germline V gene lookup returns CDR1 SQVTM and CDR2 ANQGSEA. V lost 6 bases and J 6 bases, leaving 17 bases between the germline ends. The CDR3 DNA reads TGCAGCGTCGCTGACAGGCCTAACGCTGAAGCTTTCTTT. This sequence encodes CSVADRPNAEAFF.